The next 20 T cell receptor beta chains were all read from a single sample in a study of blood T cell repertoires in COVID-19. Data came from immunoSEQ multiplex PCR; TCRdb stores just in-frame clones and leaves some out. The sample lists roughly 250,000 clones; about 85% were seen once. Sample: PBMCs or T cells enriched from blood (not recorded which). The receptors were gathered from a woman aged 25 to 39 with acute COVID-19.

The chain carries TRBV15 and TRBJ2-7, with D perhaps matching TRBD2 (6 bases). Looked up from germline, CDR1 is LNHNV and CDR2 is YYDKDF (reference sequence). Trimming took off 0 bases at V and 1 base at J, with 10 bases between the two ends. This CDR3 is built from 15 residues. The CDR3 bases are TGTGCCACCAGCAGAGATCGGAGGGATTCCTACGAGCAGTACTTC. This sequence encodes CATSRDRRDSYEQYF.

The rearrangement uses TRBV7-9 and TRBJ1-5; 8 positions match TRBD1. The CDR3 is 19 residues long. After removal of 4 bases from V and 1 base from J, the junction contained 15 bases not matched to a gene. Germline V gives CDR1 SEHNR, CDR2 FQNEAQ (reference sequence). The CDR3 protein is CASSSVPSPGGASNQPQHF. The CDR3 DNA follows: TGTGCCAGCAGCTCTGTGCCTTCCCCAGGGGGCGCGAGCAATCAGCCCCAGCATTTT.

The rearrangement links TRBV19 to TRBJ2-4; tentatively, D is TRBD1 (5 bases). The CDR3 runs to 11 residues. The germline V and J ends were trimmed by 8 bases and 7 bases, with 9 bases remaining between them. CDR1 LNHDA and CDR2 SQIVND come from the germline V gene (reference sequence). The CDR3 nucleotides are TGTGCCAGTCCGAAGGGGAACATTCAGTACTTC. Translated, it gives CASPKGNIQYF.

The chain is built from TRBV28 and TRBJ2-7, with TRBD2 as a possible D gene (6 bases). The CDR3 runs to 15 residues. Germline CDR1 is MDHEN and CDR2 is SYDVKM. V was cut by 2 bases and J by 6 bases, with 17 bases left in between. CDR3: CASSLPGEYDVEQYF. The CDR3 nucleotides read TGTGCCAGCAGTTTACCGGGGGAGTACGACGTCGAGCAGTACTTC.

This clone appeared once. The chain employs TRBV29-1 and TRBJ1-5, with 7 bases aligning to TRBD1. The CDR3 length is 11 residues. The germline gives CDR1 SQVTM, CDR2 ANQGSEA. The J segment lost 12 bases and the V segment lost 4 bases, leaving 6 bases of the junction unmatched. CDR3 sequence: CSVVGDRDQHF. The CDR3 DNA is TGCAGCGTTGTGGGGGACAGAGACCAGCATTTT.

The chain couples TRBV10-3 to TRBJ2-7, with 14 bases lining up with TRBD2. V dropped 5 bases and J dropped 5; count of bases not matched to a gene: 14. The CDR3 runs to 18 residues. The germline gives CDR1 ENHRY, CDR2 SYGVKD. CDR3 nucleotide sequence: TGTGCCATCAGTCCAACCCCCGGGGGACTAGCGGGAGAGGACGAGCAGTACTTC. Protein sequence: CAISPTPGGLAGEDEQYF.

This clone has a handful of counts. The V gene is TRBV7-6, the J gene TRBJ2-1; TRBD2 matches 7 bases. Looked up from germline, CDR1 is SGHVS and CDR2 is FNYEAQ. CDR3 size: 18 residues. J gave up 0 bases and V 5 bases, and 13 bases lay outside the gene matches. The CDR3: CASSHHLGGEGSYNEQFF. As DNA, the CDR3 is TGTGCCAGCAGCCACCACCTGGGGGGGGAGGGCTCCTACAATGAGCAGTTCTTC.

V and J are TRBV3-1 (or the pseudogene TRBV3-2) and TRBJ2-1; 9 bases align to TRBD2. Per the germline V gene, CDR1 is LGHDT and CDR2 is YNNKEL (reference sequence). This CDR3 region has 17 residues. V was clipped by 3 bases and J by 8 bases; unmatched bases: 14. CDR3 coding DNA: TGTGCCAGCAGCCAGAATCGGGGGGGACTAGCTGGTGATGAGCAGTTCTTC. It yields the protein CASSQNRGGLAGDEQFF.

V gene TRBV30 combines with J gene TRBJ2-1; 9 positions agree with TRBD2. CDR3 size: 13 residues. Germline CDR1 is GTSNPN and CDR2 is SVGIG (reference sequence). V was clipped by 0 bases and J by 6 bases; unmatched bases: 0. The CDR3 protein is CAWSVLAGNEQFF. In nucleotides, the CDR3 is TGTGCCTGGAGTGTACTAGCGGGCAATGAGCAGTTCTTC.

V usage is TRBV5-6 and J usage is TRBJ2-7; 8 bases map to TRBD1. The V gene end was trimmed by 0 bases and the J gene end by 2 bases; junction bases not matched to a gene: 10. Per germline, CDR1 SGHDT and CDR2 YYEEEE. The CDR3 extends over 17 amino acids. The CDR3 DNA reads TGTGCCAGCAGCTTGGACCAGGGGGCCGGGTGGGCCTACGAGCAGTACTTC. Translated, it gives CASSLDQGAGWAYEQYF.

This clone was detected only a few times. V usage is TRBV5-1 and J usage is TRBJ2-1; the match to TRBD2 covers 8 bases. The J segment lost 5 bases and the V segment lost 4 bases, leaving 8 bases of the junction unmatched. The CDR3 sequence is 15 residues long. CDR1 is SGHRS, CDR2 YFSETQ, per germline. In nucleotides, the CDR3 is TGCGCCAGCAGCGAGTTACTAGCGGCAAACAATGAGCAGTTCTTC. Translation gives CASSELLAANNEQFF.

The rearrangement joins TRBV15 to TRBJ2-7; tentative D call: TRBD2 (5 bases). Trimming stripped 5 bases from V and 9 bases from J, with 17 bases between. The CDR3 covers 13 residues. Germline V gene data show CDR1 as LNHNV and CDR2 as YYDKDF (reference sequence). CDR3 in amino acids: CATSGESRSGQYF. The CDR3 coding sequence is TGTGCCACCAGCGGGGAGTCTCGGTCCGGGCAGTACTTC.

This clone was observed once. The chain employs TRBV18 and TRBJ1-1, with D perhaps TRBD1 (5 bases). V lost 5 bases to trimming and J lost 1 base, with 8 bases between them. This CDR3 region has 13 residues. CDR1 and CDR2 from the germline V gene are KGHSH and LQKENI. The CDR3, as DNA: TGTGCCAGCTCAACGGACACGAACACTGAAGCTTTCTTT. It encodes CASSTDTNTEAFF.

This sequence joins TRBV2 and TRBJ2-1; D perhaps matches TRBD1 (6 bases). CDR3 length: 15 residues. Germline V gene data show CDR1 as SNHLY and CDR2 as FYNNEI. Trimming stripped 6 bases from V and 2 bases from J, with 14 bases between. The CDR3 here is CASRIQGPPYNEQFF. Written as DNA, the CDR3 is TGTGCCAGCAGGATACAGGGCCCACCCTACAATGAGCAGTTCTTC.

This rearrangement joins TRBV24-1 to TRBJ2-5; 10 nucleotides agree with TRBD1. CDR1 KGHDR and CDR2 SFDVKD come from the germline V gene. This CDR3 has 14 residues. Unmatched junction bases numbered 7, after V lost 9 bases and J lost 4 bases. The chain's CDR3 is CATWRQGAIETQYF. The CDR3 region has the DNA TGTGCCACCTGGAGACAGGGGGCAATAGAGACCCAGTACTTC.

The chain joins TRBV20-1 to TRBJ1-1; the D is unclear. With 3 bases removed from V and 7 bases from J, the gap between germline ends came to 9 bases. Germline CDR1 and CDR2: DFQATT and SNEGSKA (reference sequence). CDR3 length equals 11 residues. CDR3 loop: CSASGGFEAFF. Written as DNA, the CDR3 is TGCAGTGCTAGTGGAGGCTTTGAAGCTTTCTTT.

This clone has just one count. The chain couples TRBV7-9 to TRBJ1-1; 8 positions match TRBD1. This CDR3 has 15 residues. The V gene's germline CDR1 is SEHNR and CDR2 FQNEAQ (reference sequence). V lost 5 bases to trimming and J lost 1 base; unmatched junction nucleotides: 6. The CDR3 DNA sequence: TGTGCCAGCAGCGACCCGACAGGGGAGAACACTGAAGCTTTCTTT. This sequence encodes CASSDPTGENTEAFF.

The chain employs TRBV2 and TRBJ1-2; possibly TRBD1 for D (5 bases). The germline V gene has CDR1 SNHLY and CDR2 FYNNEI. CDR3 size: 15 residues. Between the trimmed V and J ends, which lost 1 base and 5 bases, there was a span of 14 bases. The CDR3 loop is CASSEGQGLLYGYTF. The CDR3 nucleotides read TGTGCCAGCAGTGAAGGGCAGGGTTTGTTGTATGGCTACACCTTC.

The chain recombines TRBV14 with TRBJ1-2; 7 bases map to TRBD1. V lost 0 bases to trimming and J lost 1 base; unmatched junction nucleotides: 8. Per germline, CDR1 SGHDN and CDR2 FVKESK. The CDR3 is 17 amino acids. The CDR3 DNA is TGTGCCAGCAGCCAAGAAGGTGGACAGGCGTATAACTATGGCTACACCTTC. Residues: CASSQEGGQAYNYGYTF.

V gene TRBV11-2 combines with J gene TRBJ2-5, with unresolved D. The germline CDR1 and CDR2 sequences are SGHAT and FQNNGV. Trimming pared 0 bases from V and 5 bases from J, leaving 7 bases between. The CDR3 runs to 13 residues. This CDR3 is CASSLDDLETQYF. CDR3 DNA: TGTGCCAGCAGCTTAGATGACTTGGAGACCCAGTACTTC.